This T cell receptor beta chain comes out of a study of cytomegalovirus exposure and HLA in healthy donors. Overall study context: The roughly 120 validation repertoires, a later analysis reported, used the same platform as the 600 to 700 first-cohort repertoires.

Whole-study results and caveats: Rarity marked most TCR sequences, yet some public TCRs occurred in many donors. Reports credit the classifier with highly specific, highly sensitive diagnosis of cytomegalovirus status.

The V gene's germline CDR1 is SNHLY and CDR2 FYNNEI. This CDR3 spans 12 amino acids. The V gene lost 8 bases and the J gene lost 7 bases, with 14 bases spanning the gap. Among the roughly 120 subjects of the validation cohort, separate from the approximately 670-subject first cohort, were the donors. The assay was immunoSEQ multiplex PCR, and TCRdb's table has in-frame clones only and misses some. The data contain about 110,000 clones, approximately 94% of them seen just once; the ten biggest clones take up 0.67%. A note on this clone: What it recognizes is unknown.

The clonotype originates from a young woman in good health and CMV-seronegative. The sample consisted of PBMCs. The genes are TRBV2 and TRBJ1-2, with a tentative D call TRBD1 (6 bases). The CDR3 coding sequence is TGTGCCAGCGTCGGACAGCTTCGTGGCTACACCTTC. It yields the protein CASVGQLRGYTF.